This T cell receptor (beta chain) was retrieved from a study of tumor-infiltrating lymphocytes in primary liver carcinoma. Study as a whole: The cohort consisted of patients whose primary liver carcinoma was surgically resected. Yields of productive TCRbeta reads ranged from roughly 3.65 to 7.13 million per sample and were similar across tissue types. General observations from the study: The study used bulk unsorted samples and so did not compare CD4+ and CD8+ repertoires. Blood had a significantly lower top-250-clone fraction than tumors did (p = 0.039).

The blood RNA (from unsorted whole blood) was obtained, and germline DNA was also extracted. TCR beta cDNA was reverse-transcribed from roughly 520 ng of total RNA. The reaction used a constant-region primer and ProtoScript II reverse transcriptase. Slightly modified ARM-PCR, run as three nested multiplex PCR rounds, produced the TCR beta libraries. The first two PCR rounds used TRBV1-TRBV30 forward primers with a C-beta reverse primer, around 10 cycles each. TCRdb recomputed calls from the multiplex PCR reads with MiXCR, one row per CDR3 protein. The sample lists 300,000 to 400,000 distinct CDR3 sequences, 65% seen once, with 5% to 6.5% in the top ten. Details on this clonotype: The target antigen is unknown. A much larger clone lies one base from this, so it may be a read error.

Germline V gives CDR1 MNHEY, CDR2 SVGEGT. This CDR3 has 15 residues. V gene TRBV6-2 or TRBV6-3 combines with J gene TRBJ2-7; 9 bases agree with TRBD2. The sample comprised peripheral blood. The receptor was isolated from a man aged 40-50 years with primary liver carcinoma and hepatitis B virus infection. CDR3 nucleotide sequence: TGTGACAGCAGTTACGAGGCGGGAGGGGTCCACGAGCAGTACTTC. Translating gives CDSSYEAGGVHEQYF.